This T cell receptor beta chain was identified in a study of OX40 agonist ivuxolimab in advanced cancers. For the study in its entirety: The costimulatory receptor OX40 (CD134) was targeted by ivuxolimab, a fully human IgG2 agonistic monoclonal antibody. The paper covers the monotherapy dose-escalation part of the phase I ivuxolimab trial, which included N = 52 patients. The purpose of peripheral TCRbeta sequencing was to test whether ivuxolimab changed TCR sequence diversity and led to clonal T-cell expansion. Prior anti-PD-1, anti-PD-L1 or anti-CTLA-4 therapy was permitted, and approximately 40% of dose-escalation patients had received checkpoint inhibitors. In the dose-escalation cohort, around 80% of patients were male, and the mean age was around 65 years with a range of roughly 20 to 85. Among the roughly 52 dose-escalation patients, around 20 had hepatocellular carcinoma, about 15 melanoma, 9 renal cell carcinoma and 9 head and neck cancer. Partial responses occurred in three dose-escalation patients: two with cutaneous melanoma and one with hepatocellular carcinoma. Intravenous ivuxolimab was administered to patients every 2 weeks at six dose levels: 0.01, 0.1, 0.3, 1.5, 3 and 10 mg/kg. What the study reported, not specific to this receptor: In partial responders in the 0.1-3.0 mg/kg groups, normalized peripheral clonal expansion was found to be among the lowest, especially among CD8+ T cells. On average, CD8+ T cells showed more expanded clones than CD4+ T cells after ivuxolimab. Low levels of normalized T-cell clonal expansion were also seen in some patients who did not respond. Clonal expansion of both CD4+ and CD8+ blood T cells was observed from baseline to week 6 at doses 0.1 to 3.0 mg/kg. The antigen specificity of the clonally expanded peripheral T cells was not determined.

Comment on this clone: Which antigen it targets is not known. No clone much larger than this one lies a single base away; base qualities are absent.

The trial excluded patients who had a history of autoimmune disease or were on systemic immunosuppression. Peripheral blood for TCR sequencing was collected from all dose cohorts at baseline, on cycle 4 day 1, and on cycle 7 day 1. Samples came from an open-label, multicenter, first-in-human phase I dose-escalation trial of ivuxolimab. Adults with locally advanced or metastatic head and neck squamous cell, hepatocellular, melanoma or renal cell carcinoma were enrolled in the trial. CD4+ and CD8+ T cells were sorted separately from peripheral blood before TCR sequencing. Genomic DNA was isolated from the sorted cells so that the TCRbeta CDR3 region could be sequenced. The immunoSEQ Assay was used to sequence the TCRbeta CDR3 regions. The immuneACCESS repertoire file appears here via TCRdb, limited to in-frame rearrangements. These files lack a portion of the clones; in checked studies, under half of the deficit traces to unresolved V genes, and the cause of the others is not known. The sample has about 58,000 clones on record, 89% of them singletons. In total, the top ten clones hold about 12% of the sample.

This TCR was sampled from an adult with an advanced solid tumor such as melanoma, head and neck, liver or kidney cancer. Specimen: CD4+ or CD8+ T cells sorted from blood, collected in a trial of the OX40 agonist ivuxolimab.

The DNA is TGTGCCAGCAGCCTACTAGCGGGAGAGACAGATACGCAGTATTTT. It specifies CASSLLAGETDTQYF. The rearrangement joined TRBV27 to TRBJ2-3; 11 middle bases align to TRBD2. The CDR3, cysteine through phenylalanine, is 15 amino acids long. Of the read, only the CDR3 DNA is kept; its 45 bases are in frame from base 1. CDR1 is given as MNHEY and CDR2 as SMNVEV, both from the germline V gene (reference sequence). Relative to germline, V is missing 6 bases and J is missing 3 bases, with 5 bases of the junction outside any gene match.